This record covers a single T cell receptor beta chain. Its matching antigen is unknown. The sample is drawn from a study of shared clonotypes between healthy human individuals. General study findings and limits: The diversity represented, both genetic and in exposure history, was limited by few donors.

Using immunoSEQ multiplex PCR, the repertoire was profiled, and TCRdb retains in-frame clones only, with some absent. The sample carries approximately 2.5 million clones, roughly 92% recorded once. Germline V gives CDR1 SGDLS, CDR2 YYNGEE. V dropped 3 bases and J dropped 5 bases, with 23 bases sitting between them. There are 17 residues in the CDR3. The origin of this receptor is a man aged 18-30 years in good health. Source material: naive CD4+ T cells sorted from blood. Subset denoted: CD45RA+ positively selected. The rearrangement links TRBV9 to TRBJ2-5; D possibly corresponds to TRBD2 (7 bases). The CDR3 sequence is CASSASGTTWGGETQYF. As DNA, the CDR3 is TGTGCCAGCAGCGCGTCCGGGACAACATGGGGAGGGGAGACCCAGTACTTC. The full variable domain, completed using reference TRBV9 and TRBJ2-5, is DSGVTQTPKHLITATGQRVTLRCSPRSGDLSVYWYQQSLDQGLQFLIQYYNGEERAKGNILERFSAQQFPDLHSELNLSSLELGDSALYFCASSASGTTWGGETQYFGPGTRLLVL.